The clone carrying this T cell receptor beta chain was detected ten times or more. Its target is not known. Time point specified: persistent/refractory GD, antithyroid drugs over 5 years with positive TRAb. Extracted RNA from PBMCs served as the source of the TCR library. Those enrolled as patients came out of an endocrinology department in Xi'an, China. Through Arm-PCR of CDR3 regions and iRepertoire HTBI primers, TCR beta libraries were built. TCRdb re-derived calls from the multiplex PCR reads in MiXCR, one entry per CDR3 protein. The data hold 300,000 to 350,000 distinct CDR3 sequences, with about 20% observed a single time. This sample stems from a study of regulatory T cells in long-lasting Graves disease. Study as a whole: The criterion for persistent Graves' disease was over 5 years of antithyroid drugs with positive TSH receptor antibodies. Whole-study results and caveats: TCR diversity was lower in persistent Graves' patients than in newly diagnosed ones.

The V gene's germline CDR1 is LGHDT and CDR2 YNNKEL (reference sequence). CDR3 length equals 13 residues. J gave up 8 bases and V 7 bases, and 7 bases lay outside the gene matches. The source material was peripheral blood mononuclear cells (PBMCs), sampled when the disease was refractory, from a patient treated with antithyroid drugs. This TCR was sampled from a female donor with Graves disease. This chain joins TRBV3-1 and TRBJ1-4; 7 positions agree with TRBD1. This chain's CDR3 is CASKGAGGEKLFF. In DNA, the CDR3 is TGTGCCAGCAAGGGGGCGGGAGGAGAAAAACTGTTTTTT.